This passage covers 8 T cell receptor beta chains from one sample sequenced in a study of cytomegalovirus exposure and HLA in healthy donors. Vbeta (60) and Jbeta (13) primers were used in the PCR. Assay: immunoSEQ multiplex PCR; the TCRdb copy retains only in-frame clones and omits some. The data hold 150,000 to 200,000 clones, with more than 70% observed a single time. The sequenced sample was PBMCs. The receptors stem from a girl aged 5-17 years in good health and CMV-seronegative.

The rearrangement joins TRBV9 to TRBJ1-2, with D tentatively TRBD1 (5 bases). The germline V gene encodes CDR1 SGDLS and CDR2 YYNGEE. Trimming pared 0 bases from V and 8 bases from J, leaving 11 bases between. The CDR3 is made up of 13 amino acids. DNA for the CDR3: TGTGCCAGCAGCGTAGCTACGCAGGGCGGCTACACCTTC. Protein sequence: CASSVATQGGYTF.

V is TRBV5-1 and J is TRBJ2-3; weak D call: TRBD2 (5 bases). Germline V gene sequence: CDR1 SGHRS, CDR2 YFSETQ. The CDR3 is 16 amino acids. V was trimmed by 0 bases and J by 0 bases, leaving 11 bases between them. The CDR3 DNA follows: TGCGCCAGCAGCTTGGGCTGGGCGGGTAGCACAGATACGCAGTATTTT. This codes for CASSLGWAGSTDTQYF.

This clone was observed once. This chain uses TRBV21-1 with TRBJ2-1; the table's D call TRBD1 went unverified against the DNA. TRBV21-1 is given as a pseudogene. This CDR3 is 17 amino acids long. The CDR3 is CASLRDSYQISYNEQFF. For the CDR3, the DNA is TGTGCCAGCCTCCGGGACAGCTATCAAATCTCCTACAATGAGCAGTTCTTC.

This clone is a singleton in its sample. The chain recombines TRBV4-3 with TRBJ2-3; TRBD2 aligns across 13 bases. V lost 1 base to trimming and J lost 3 bases; unmatched junction nucleotides: 4. The CDR3 length is 17 residues. In germline, CDR1 is LGHNA, CDR2 YSLEER. CDR3 nucleotide sequence: TGCGCCAGCAGCCAAGGTACTAGCGGGGGGGCAACAGATACGCAGTATTTT. Amino acid sequence: CASSQGTSGGATDTQYF.

The rearrangement joins TRBV5-1 to TRBJ1-6; a possible D gene is TRBD1 (6 bases). The CDR3 is 15 amino acids. Deletions cut 0 bases from V and 8 bases from J, with 12 bases between. Germline loops: CDR1 SGHRS, CDR2 YFSETQ. The CDR3 loop reads CASSLVGGGDSPLHF. The CDR3 nucleotides are TGCGCCAGCAGCTTGGTAGGAGGGGGGGATTCACCCCTCCACTTT.

The V and J genes are TRBV9 and TRBJ1-6; D might be TRBD1 (5 bases). The germline CDR1 and CDR2 sequences are SGDLS and YYNGEE. The V end lost 2 bases, the J end lost 9 bases, and 18 bases lay between the germline ends. The CDR3 consists of 16 residues. The CDR3 is CASSVSPPGKGSPLHF. The CDR3 DNA reads TGTGCCAGCAGCGTCTCCCCCCCAGGGAAAGGTTCACCCCTCCACTTT.

This sequence joins TRBV5-1 and TRBJ2-1, with D possibly matching TRBD1 (6 bases). This CDR3 region has 15 residues. V was trimmed by 5 bases and J by 0 bases, leaving 12 bases between them. CDR1 is SGHRS and CDR2 is YFSETQ in the germline V gene. CDR3 nucleotides: TGCGCCAGCAGGGCGACAGGTACCTCCTACAATGAGCAGTTCTTC. Encoded protein: CASRATGTSYNEQFF.

The rearrangement joins TRBV9 to TRBJ2-7, with a tentative D call TRBD2 (5 bases). CDR3 length: 14 amino acids. V was shortened by 4 bases and J by 7 bases, with 18 bases between the two germline ends. Germline V gene lookup returns CDR1 SGDLS and CDR2 YYNGEE. Here the CDR3 DNA reads TGTGCCAGCAGCCGAAAGCCCAGAGCGGAAGAGCAGTACTTC. Translating it yields CASSRKPRAEEQYF.